This paragraph reports one T cell receptor beta chain. The antigen is not known. This sample is part of a study of PD-1 blockade in classical Hodgkin lymphoma. Study background: Once every 2 weeks, patients received intravenous nivolumab at 3 mg/kg.

General study findings and limits: Causes of the repertoire differences remain undefined, possibly disease activity or prior therapy. Reports indicated that newly diagnosed patients had lower baseline TCR diversity than healthy donors did.

Using immunoSEQ multiplex PCR, the repertoire was profiled, and TCRdb retains in-frame clones only, with some absent. The sample lists under 40,000 clones; approximately 80% were seen once. There was relapse after autologous stem cell transplantation in every patient, and there was variation in brentuximab vedotin exposure. Patients' outcomes at their best amounted to complete response, partial response or progressive disease. The sequence derives from a human donor with classical Hodgkin lymphoma. The sequencing here drew on peripheral blood mononuclear cells (PBMCs), taken at baseline.

This CDR3 reads CASMQWSPPLHF. CDR3 DNA sequence: TGTGCCAGCATGCAGTGGTCTCCACCCCTCCACTTT. The chain links TRBV6-5 to TRBJ1-6; D ambiguous. The CDR3 loop spans 12 amino acids. V was trimmed by 7 bases and J by 11 bases, leaving 12 bases between them. The germline gives CDR1 MNHEY, CDR2 SVGAGI.